These T cell receptor beta chains were read from a single sample in a study of blood T cells in healthy people across ages. TCRdb analysed the 5' RACE reads with MiXCR anew, one entry per CDR3 protein. The sample yields about 1 million distinct CDR3 sequences, about 25% seen once. Separately, the same data were catalogued under a study of T cells of mothers and their children.

The sequenced sample consisted of blood. The source is a girl aged 2 to 10 in good health. The CDR3 runs from the conserved cysteine through the conserved F or W. D genes are given only for firm matches. Part of the rows lack a size; the others show once, few, many or a class for expanded clones.

size | J | D | V | CDR3 | DNA
- | TRBJ2-7 | TRBD2 | TRBV7-8 | CATQAGAYTHEQYF | TGTGCCACACAAGCGGGGGCTTACACCCACGAGCAGTACTTC
- | TRBJ2-2 | TRBD1 | TRBV27 | CASSWDRADTGELFF | TGTGCCAGCAGTTGGGACAGGGCGGACACCGGGGAGCTGTTTTTT
few | TRBJ1-5 | - | TRBV12-3/TRBV12-4 | CASSLVEGGNQPQHF | TGTGCCAGCAGTTTGGTCGAGGGGGGCAATCAGCCCCAGCATTTT
- | TRBJ2-7 | - | TRBV20-1 | CSGSDNSYEQYF | TGCAGTGGATCGGACAACTCCTACGAGCAGTACTTC
few | TRBJ2-3 | TRBD2 | TRBV11-2 | CASSFSGAASGRLTDTQYF | TGTGCCAGCAGCTTTTCCGGGGCGGCTAGCGGGAGGTTAACAGATACGCAGTATTTT
- | TRBJ1-6 | - | TRBV4-2 | CASSESGSPLHF | TGTGCCAGCAGCGAATCAGGTTCACCCCTCCACTTT
- | TRBJ2-6 | TRBD1 | TRBV7-2 | CASSSHGTGGTGANVLTF | TGTGCCAGCAGCTCCCATGGGACAGGGGGCACTGGGGCCAACGTCCTGACTTTC
- | TRBJ1-5 | - | TRBV28 | CASTKSWGNQPQHF | TGTGCCAGCACTAAATCTTGGGGCAATCAGCCCCAGCATTTT
few | TRBJ1-1 | - | TRBV9 | CASSPNDGEAFF | TGTGCCAGCAGCCCAAACGACGGTGAAGCTTTCTTT
few | TRBJ2-5 | - | TRBV6-5 | CASSPGTLAQETQYF | TGTGCCAGCAGTCCGGGGACACTGGCCCAAGAGACCCAGTACTTC
- | TRBJ2-3 | TRBD2 | TRBV2 | CASSDASGSADTQYF | TGTGCCAGCAGTGACGCTAGCGGGAGTGCAGATACGCAGTATTTT
- | TRBJ1-6 | - | TRBV19 | CASRPGRESPLHF | TGTGCCAGTAGGCCGGGGAGAGAATCACCCCTCCACTTT
- | TRBJ1-4 | - | TRBV6-6 | CASSYGQSNEKLFF | TGTGCCAGCAGTTACGGCCAGAGTAATGAAAAACTGTTTTTT
few | TRBJ2-7 | - | TRBV11-2 | CASSLWTADGEQYF | TGTGCCAGCAGCTTATGGACAGCCGACGGCGAGCAGTACTTC
- | TRBJ2-1 | - | TRBV28 | CASSLVATYNEQFF | TGTGCCAGCAGTTTAGTAGCTACCTACAATGAGCAGTTCTTC
- | TRBJ2-1 | - | TRBV20-1 | CSARDMTGRSVGNEQFF | TGCAGTGCTAGAGATATGACAGGGAGGTCGGTCGGGAATGAGCAGTTCTTC
- | TRBJ2-4 | TRBD1 | TRBV5-1 | CASSFPGQGPLAKNIQYF | TGCGCCAGCAGCTTCCCGGGACAGGGACCTCTAGCCAAAAACATTCAGTACTTC
- | TRBJ1-1 | - | TRBV6-1 | CASRREGTEAFF | TGTGCCAGCAGGAGGGAGGGGACTGAAGCTTTCTTT
- | TRBJ2-1 | TRBD2 | TRBV12-3/TRBV12-4 | CAGRLAGRNEQFF | TGTGCCGGCCGACTAGCGGGACGGAATGAGCAGTTCTTC
- | TRBJ2-1 | TRBD2 | TRBV12-3/TRBV12-4 | CASSLLFQAGAPNEQFF | TGTGCCAGCAGCCTACTTTTTCAAGCGGGGGCCCCCAATGAGCAGTTCTTC
- | TRBJ2-7 | - | TRBV7-9 | CASSLARLHEQYF | TGTGCCAGCAGCTTAGCGCGCCTGCATGAGCAGTACTTC
- | TRBJ2-3 | - | TRBV3-1 | CASSQGAGAGVF | TGTGCCAGCAGCCAAGGCGCGGGGGCCGGAGTTTTT
- | TRBJ2-1 | - | TRBV10-3 | CAVRDTGYNEQFF | TGTGCCGTCCGGGACACCGGATACAATGAGCAGTTCTTC
- | TRBJ2-7 | TRBD2 | TRBV4-1 | CASSDIAGEQYF | TGCGCCAGCAGCGATATAGCGGGGGAGCAGTACTTC
few | TRBJ2-3 | TRBD2 | TRBV3-1 | CASSQEELAGVTDTQYF | TGTGCCAGCAGCCAAGAGGAACTAGCGGGGGTCACAGATACGCAGTATTTT
- | TRBJ2-7 | - | TRBV5-1 | CASSPTGDSLGSSYEQYF | TGCGCCAGCAGCCCTACAGGGGATTCCCTCGGGAGCTCCTACGAGCAGTACTTC
- | TRBJ1-2 | TRBD1 | TRBV3-1 | CASTLTTGTGRYGYTF | TGTGCCAGCACCCTGACAACCGGGACAGGACGCTATGGCTACACCTTC
- | TRBJ2-7 | TRBD2 | TRBV6-5 | CASSYQAGGRYEQYF | TGTGCCAGCAGTTACCAAGCGGGGGGGAGGTACGAGCAGTACTTC
- | TRBJ2-2 | - | TRBV10-2 | CASSEGFTGELFF | TGCGCCAGCAGTGAAGGGTTCACCGGGGAGCTGTTTTTT
- | TRBJ2-1 | - | TRBV14 | CASSPRLVSYNEQFF | TGTGCCAGCAGCCCCCGACTAGTTTCGTACAATGAGCAGTTCTTC
- | TRBJ2-5 | TRBD2 | TRBV15 | CATSRVGLAETQYF | TGTGCCACCAGCAGAGTGGGACTAGCGGAGACCCAGTACTTC
- | TRBJ1-5 | TRBD1 | TRBV27 | CASRPSGTDSNQPQHF | TGTGCCAGCAGACCCTCCGGGACAGATAGCAATCAGCCCCAGCATTTT
many | TRBJ2-7 | - | TRBV12-3/TRBV12-4 | CASSNSYEQYF | TGTGCCAGCAGCAACAGCTACGAGCAGTACTTC